The rows below give T cell receptor beta chains drawn from one sample of a study of T cell changes during pregnancy in multiple sclerosis. Produced via immunoSEQ multiplex PCR; TCRdb's table is partial and in-frame only. Here the sample spans some 60,000 clones, about 92% being singletons. The input for sequencing was peripheral blood, taken in the first trimester of pregnancy. Receptors were obtained from a female donor with multiple sclerosis, enrolled in a pregnancy study. CDR3s include the opening cysteine and the closing phenylalanine or tryptophan. A D gene is named only where the DNA matches it firmly. Some rows mark clone size as missing; the rest say once, few, many or name a class of expanded clone.

>.|.|TRBV6-6|TRBJ1-5
TGTGCCAGCCTACCTCGGGACAATAGCAATCAGCCCCAGCATTTT
CASLPRDNSNQPQHF
>TRBD2|.|TRBV9|TRBJ2-6
TGTGCCAGCAGCGCCCCGGCCGTGGTAGCGGGGGGGGCGGGTGGGGCCAACGTCCTGACTTTC
CASSAPAVVAGGAGGANVLTF
>.|.|TRBV15|TRBJ2-4
TGTGCCACCAGCGCGTCAAGCGTGACCAAAAACATTCAGTACTTC
CATSASSVTKNIQYF
>TRBD2|.|TRBV5-1|TRBJ2-2
TGCGCCAGCAGCTTTTTAGCGGGGGAAGCCGGGGAGCTGTTTTTT
CASSFLAGEAGELFF
>TRBD2|.|TRBV7-6|TRBJ2-5
TGTGCCAGCAGCTTAACCCCCGGGCTAGCGGGGAAGGCCCAGTACTTC
CASSLTPGLAGKAQYF
>TRBD2|.|TRBV4-1|TRBJ2-7
TGCGCCAGCAGCCAAGAGGCGGGGGGGGTCTACGAGCAGTACTTC
CASSQEAGGVYEQYF
>TRBD1|.|TRBV7-3|TRBJ2-6
TGTGCCAGCAGCCCCCCGACTAGACAGGGGGCTGTCTCCGCTGGGGCCAACGTCCTGACTTTC
CASSPPTRQGAVSAGANVLTF
>.|.|TRBV25-1|TRBJ1-6
TGTGCCAGCAGTGAATATATTAATAATTCACCCCTCCACTTT
CASSEYINNSPLHF
>.|.|TRBV7-6|TRBJ2-7
TGTGCCAGCAGCCTAAACTCCTACGAGCAGTACTTC
CASSLNSYEQYF
>.|.|TRBV13|TRBJ2-5
TGTGCCAGCAGCTTCCTCGGCGGAGAGACCCAGTACTTC
CASSFLGGETQYF
>TRBD1|.|TRBV7-8|TRBJ2-5
TGTGCCAGCGGGTTCGACAGGGGATTGGGGGAGACCCAGTACTTC
CASGFDRGLGETQYF
>.|.|TRBV7-2|TRBJ1-3
TGTGCCAGCAGCTTCGGTCCCGCCTCTGGAAACACCATATATTTT
CASSFGPASGNTIYF
>.|.|TRBV6-4|TRBJ2-2
TGTGCCAGCAGTGATACAGGCGACACCGGGGAGCTGTTTTTT
CASSDTGDTGELFF
>.|.|TRBV7-3|TRBJ1-2
TGTGCCAGCAGCTTCGAGCGACAGCCAAATGTTCCAACCTTC
CASSFERQPNVPTF
>.|.|TRBV5-1|TRBJ1-3
TGCGCCAGCAGCTCCACAGGGATCTCCGGAAACACCATATATTTT
CASSSTGISGNTIYF
>.|.|TRBV30|TRBJ2-3
TGTGCCTGGAGTCCCATCCTAAGCACAGATACGCAGTATTTT
CAWSPILSTDTQYF
>TRBD1|once|TRBV19|TRBJ1-1
TGTGCCAGTAGTATAGATTCACCGGGACAGGGTGCTGTTGAAGCTTTCTTT
CASSIDSPGQGAVEAFF
>TRBD1|.|TRBV4-1|TRBJ2-3
TGCGCCAGCAGCCAAGACGGGACAGGGGCGGGAGATACGCAGTATTTT
CASSQDGTGAGDTQYF
>TRBD1|.|TRBV19|TRBJ1-3
TGTGCCAGTAGTATGATTCAGGGGGCAAGTGGAAACACCATATATTTT
CASSMIQGASGNTIYF
>TRBD1|.|TRBV6-6|TRBJ1-1
TGTGCCAGCAGTTCCGGACAGGTCATGAACACTGAAGCTTTCTTT
CASSSGQVMNTEAFF
>.|.|TRBV7-9|TRBJ2-5
TGTGCCAGCAGCTTAGGATTCTCCGGCGGGCTACAAGAGACCCAGTACTTC
CASSLGFSGGLQETQYF
>TRBD1|.|TRBV4-2|TRBJ1-2
TGTGCCAGCAGCCGGGAGGGACAGGCGGCATGGTATGGCTACACCTTC
CASSREGQAAWYGYTF
>.|.|TRBV5-5|TRBJ1-6
TGTGCCAGCAGCCCCGGGGAGGCGTATAATTCACCCCTCCACTTT
CASSPGEAYNSPLHF
>.|.|TRBV6-6|TRBJ1-2
TGTGCCAGCCGCGCGGGGGAGGGAGGGGGCTACACCTTC
CASRAGEGGGYTF
>.|.|TRBV10-3|TRBJ1-1
TGTGCCATCAGTGGGGGAGGGGGGAACACTGAAGCTTTCTTT
CAISGGGGNTEAFF
>TRBD1|.|TRBV4-1|TRBJ1-2
TGCGCCAGCAGCGATACAGGGGGCAGGGGGTATGGCTACACCTTC
CASSDTGGRGYGYTF
>.|once|TRBV2|TRBJ1-1
TGTGCCAGCAGGCCCACAACCCGTCCGAACACTGAAGCTTTCTTT
CASRPTTRPNTEAFF
>TRBD1|.|TRBV6-5|TRBJ2-7
TGTGCCAGCAGTCCTTACAGGGGCCAGTACGAGCAGTACTTC
CASSPYRGQYEQYF
>TRBD1|.|TRBV9|TRBJ1-6
TGTGCCAGCAGCGTAACCGGGACAGGTACTTCACCCCTCCACTTT
CASSVTGTGTSPLHF
>.|.|TRBV5-5|TRBJ2-7
TGTGCCAGCAGCTTGGGACTACAACCCTACGAGCAGTACTTC
CASSLGLQPYEQYF
>TRBD1|.|TRBV30|TRBJ1-2
TGTGCCTGGAGTACAGGGGGCTATGGCTACACCTTC
CAWSTGGYGYTF
>TRBD2|.|TRBV9|TRBJ2-7
TGTGCCAGCAGCGTAGGAGGCCTAGCGGGGGCCTACGAGCAGTACTTC
CASSVGGLAGAYEQYF
>TRBD2|.|TRBV9|TRBJ2-3
TGTGCCAGCAGCCGACCACTAGCGGGAGGCACAGATACGCAGTATTTT
CASSRPLAGGTDTQYF
>.|.|TRBV25-1|TRBJ2-3
TGTGCCAGCAGCCACGCGCGAGGGAAAGGGGATACGCAGTATTTT
CASSHARGKGDTQYF
>.|.|TRBV2|TRBJ1-3
TGTGCCAGCAAGGCCTCTTCGGGCACCATATATTTT
CASKASSGTIYF
>TRBD1|.|TRBV7-2|TRBJ1-6
TGTGCCAGCAGCTCAGGGACAGACCCAATAAGCTCCTATAATTCACCCCTCCACTTT
CASSSGTDPISSYNSPLHF
>TRBD2|.|TRBV9|TRBJ2-7
TGTGCCAGCAGCTCGTTGGGGGGGACCACTTACGAGCAGTACTTC
CASSSLGGTTYEQYF
>TRBD2|.|TRBV11-2|TRBJ2-3
TGTGCCAGCAGCTTAGGACTAGCGGGGGGGAGAGGGCAGTATTTT
CASSLGLAGGRGQYF
>TRBD1|.|TRBV6-6|TRBJ1-2
TGTGCCAGCAGTTACGGGACAGACCCAGGGGGCTACACCTTC
CASSYGTDPGGYTF
>.|.|TRBV19|TRBJ1-5
TGTGCCAGTAGTATCCCGCCCAGGAGGGAGCAGCCCCAGCATTTT
CASSIPPRREQPQHF
>.|.|TRBV18|TRBJ2-4
TGTGCCAGCTCCCCCGAGCCTCTAGCCAAAAACATTCAGTACTTC
CASSPEPLAKNIQYF
>TRBD1|.|TRBV7-2|TRBJ1-2
TGTGCCAGCAGCTTAGGCGGACAGGGCCTTAACTATGGCTACACCTTC
CASSLGGQGLNYGYTF
>TRBD1|.|TRBV27|TRBJ2-3
TGTGCCAGCAGTTTATCGGACGGGACAGGGTATGGAGATACGCAGTATTTT
CASSLSDGTGYGDTQYF
>.|.|TRBV7-2|TRBJ1-6
TGTGCCAGCAGCTTGGCCCCAGGGAAGGGAAATTCACCCCTCCACTTT
CASSLAPGKGNSPLHF
>.|.|TRBV4-3|TRBJ1-6
TGCGCCAGCAGCCAAGAGCCTTCCCGTAGCTCCTATAATTCACCCCTCCACTTT
CASSQEPSRSSYNSPLHF
>TRBD1|.|TRBV7-6|TRBJ2-1
TGTGCCAGCAGCCCCCCCGCAGGGGGCAATGAGCAGTTCTTC
CASSPPAGGNEQFF
>TRBD2|.|TRBV7-2|TRBJ2-5
TGTGCCAGCAGCTTGGGGGGGACTAGCGGGCAAGAGACCCAGTACTTC
CASSLGGTSGQETQYF
>.|.|TRBV4-1|TRBJ2-6
TGCGCCAGCAGCCAATACCAGGGCCGGCTCTCTGGGGCCAACGTCCTGACTTTC
CASSQYQGRLSGANVLTF
>.|.|TRBV7-8|TRBJ1-2
TGTGCCAGCAGCTTAGAACAGGGTGGGGGGGCCTCCTATGGCTACACCTTC
CASSLEQGGGASYGYTF
>.|.|TRBV9|TRBJ1-2
TGTGCCAGCAGCGTATTGCCCCAAATACGCCAGGGTGGCTACACCTTC
CASSVLPQIRQGGYTF
>.|.|TRBV7-2|TRBJ1-1
TGTGCCAGCAGCCGGAACACTGAAGCTTTCTTT
CASSRNTEAFF
>.|.|TRBV7-2|TRBJ1-1
TGTGCCAGCAGCTTCCACAGGGCCACTGAAGCTTTCTTT
CASSFHRATEAFF
>.|.|TRBV7-2|TRBJ2-7
TGTGCCAGCAGCCCCCCCGGCCATGACATCGAGCAGTACTTC
CASSPPGHDIEQYF
>.|.|TRBV5-4|TRBJ1-6
TGTGCCAGCAGCCCAAGTTCAATACTTAAGGGGGTCACCCTCCACTTT
CASSPSSILKGVTLHF
>.|.|TRBV29-1|TRBJ1-2
TGCAGCGTTGGACTAGGGCTCGGCTACACCTTC
CSVGLGLGYTF
>TRBD1|.|TRBV5-6|TRBJ2-7
TGTGCCAGCAGCGGACAGGGCTCCTACGAGCAGTACTTC
CASSGQGSYEQYF
>TRBD2|.|TRBV30|TRBJ2-5
TGTGCCTGGAGTGTCAGTCGGGAGGGGACCCAGTACTTC
CAWSVSREGTQYF